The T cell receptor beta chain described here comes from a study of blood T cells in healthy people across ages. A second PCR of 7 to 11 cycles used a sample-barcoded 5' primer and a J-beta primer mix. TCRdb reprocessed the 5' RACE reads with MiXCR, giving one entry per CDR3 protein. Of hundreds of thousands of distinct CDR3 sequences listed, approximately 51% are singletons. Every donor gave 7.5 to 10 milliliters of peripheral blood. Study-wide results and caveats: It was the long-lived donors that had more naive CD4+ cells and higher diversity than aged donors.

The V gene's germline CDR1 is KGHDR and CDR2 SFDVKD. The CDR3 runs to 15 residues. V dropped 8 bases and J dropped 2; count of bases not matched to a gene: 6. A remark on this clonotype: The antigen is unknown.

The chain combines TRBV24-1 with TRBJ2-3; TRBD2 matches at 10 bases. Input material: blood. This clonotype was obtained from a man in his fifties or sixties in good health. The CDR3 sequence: CATILAGKDTDTQYF. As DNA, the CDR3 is TGTGCCACCATACTAGCGGGGAAGGACACAGATACGCAGTATTTT.